A selection of T cell receptor beta chains follows, all from one sample in a study of blood T cell repertoires in COVID-19. The method was immunoSEQ multiplex PCR; TCRdb's version includes in-frame clones alone and lacks a portion of them. The data contain roughly 150,000 clones, 80% to 90% of them singletons. Sequenced input: peripheral blood. Receptors were obtained from a man aged 80 or over with acute or convalescent COVID-19. The CDR3 runs from the conserved cysteine through the conserved F or W. Fields, in order: clone size, J gene, V gene, D gene, CDR3 length, CDR3 protein, CDR3 DNA. D genes are given only for firm matches. Clone size appears in some rows only: once, few, many, or a class for an expanded clone.

- TRBJ2-7 TRBV5-1 - 14 CASSLRGSTYEQYF TGCGCCAGCAGCTTAAGGGGGTCGACCTACGAGCAGTACTTC
- TRBJ1-4 TRBV2 - 14 CASNLQGPNEKLFF TGTGCCAGCAACCTACAGGGTCCTAATGAAAAACTGTTTTTT
- TRBJ2-7 TRBV28 TRBD1 14 CASRPTGALYEQYF TGTGCCAGCAGGCCAACAGGGGCCCTCTACGAGCAGTACTTC
- TRBJ2-2 TRBV5-1 - 16 CASSFYGRANTGELFF TGCGCCAGCAGCTTCTACGGGCGGGCGAACACCGGGGAGCTGTTTTTT
- TRBJ2-2 TRBV7-9 - 12 CASSLIPGELFF TGTGCCAGCAGCTTAATCCCTGGGGAGCTGTTTTTT
- TRBJ2-4 TRBV3-1/TRBV3-2 TRBD2 17 CASSAFSSGLAKNIQYF TGTGCCAGCAGCGCGTTTTCTAGCGGGCTAGCCAAAAACATTCAGTACTTC
- TRBJ1-5 TRBV7-2 TRBD1 15 CASSRGDRVDQPQHF TGTGCCAGCAGCCGGGGGGACAGGGTGGATCAGCCCCAGCATTTT
- TRBJ2-3 TRBV7-9 TRBD2 15 CASSRLAGSTDTQYF TGTGCCAGCAGCCGACTAGCGGGGTCCACAGATACGCAGTATTTT
- TRBJ1-1 TRBV27 - 13 CASSLVEDTEAFF TGTGCCAGCAGTTTAGTGGAGGACACTGAAGCTTTCTTT
- TRBJ1-1 TRBV14 TRBD1 14 CASSQQTGGTEAFF TGTGCCAGCAGCCAGCAGACAGGGGGAACTGAAGCTTTCTTT
- TRBJ2-7 TRBV7-6 TRBD1 15 CASSLGQGANYEQYF TGTGCCAGCAGCTTAGGACAGGGGGCGAATTACGAGCAGTACTTC
- TRBJ1-2 TRBV28 TRBD1 20 CASSFLGATEGTDGGYGYTF TGTGCCAGCAGTTTTTTGGGTGCGACCGAGGGGACAGATGGGGGCTATGGCTACACCTTC
- TRBJ2-7 TRBV4-1 - 13 CASSRGLAYEQYF TGCGCCAGTTCTAGGGGGTTAGCCTACGAGCAGTACTTC
few TRBJ1-2 TRBV5-6 - 13 CASSRDRNYGYTF TGTGCCAGCAGCCGTGACAGAAACTATGGCTACACCTTC
- TRBJ2-1 TRBV30 - 12 CAWGRGYNEQFF TGTGCCTGGGGTCGGGGGTACAATGAGCAGTTCTTC
- TRBJ1-2 TRBV5-4 TRBD1 15 CASSAAGQGNYGYTF TGTGCCAGCAGCGCCGCGGGACAGGGTAACTATGGCTACACCTTC
- TRBJ2-2 TRBV29-1 - 11 CSVARGGGLFF TGCAGCGTTGCGAGGGGGGGCGGGCTGTTTTTT
- TRBJ2-2 TRBV6-6 TRBD1 17 CASSPGQGVGYTGELFF TGTGCCAGCAGTCCGGGACAGGGCGTGGGGTACACCGGGGAGCTGTTTTTT
- TRBJ1-6 TRBV27 TRBD1 14 CASRLGQGRSPLHF TGTGCCAGCAGGCTCGGACAGGGCCGTTCACCCCTCCACTTT
- TRBJ1-3 TRBV7-2 - 19 CASSLAFMRQGLSGNTIYF TGTGCCAGCAGCTTAGCTTTTATGAGGCAGGGGCTCTCTGGAAACACCATATATTTT
once TRBJ1-3 TRBV30 - 12 CACSNSGNTIYF TGTGCCTGTTCAAACTCTGGAAACACCATATATTTT
- TRBJ1-4 TRBV10-3 - 14 CAISRDSEGEKLFF TGTGCCATCAGCCGGGATTCCGAAGGGGAAAAACTGTTTTTT
- TRBJ2-6 TRBV27 TRBD1 17 CASSPGTGKSGANVLTF TGTGCCAGCAGTCCGGGGACAGGGAAATCTGGGGCCAACGTCCTGACTTTC
- TRBJ1-6 TRBV18 - 15 CASSPAGQIYSPLHF TGTGCCAGCTCACCAGCAGGGCAAATCTATTCACCCCTCCACTTT
- TRBJ1-5 TRBV7-5 - 16 CARILGQGNPNQPQHF TGTGCCAGAATCTTAGGACAGGGAAATCCGAATCAGCCCCAGCATTTT
few TRBJ1-1 TRBV5-1 TRBD1 15 CASSSSDRGNTEAFF TGCGCCAGCAGCTCCTCGGACAGGGGGAACACTGAAGCTTTCTTT
- TRBJ1-3 TRBV3-1/TRBV3-2 - 16 CASSLRQAVFGNTIYF TGTGCCAGCAGCCTTCGACAGGCCGTCTTTGGAAACACCATATATTTT
- TRBJ1-5 TRBV19 - 15 CASSRLLGSNQPQHF TGTGCCAGTAGTAGGTTGCTCGGGAGCAATCAGCCCCAGCATTTT
- TRBJ1-2 TRBV5-1 - 15 CASSLRGGSSYGYTF TGCGCCAGCAGCTTGCGTGGGGGGAGCAGCTATGGCTACACCTTC
- TRBJ2-5 TRBV28 TRBD2 17 CASSPLRRAGEGETQYF TGTGCCAGCAGTCCCCTTCGGCGAGCGGGAGAGGGGGAGACCCAGTACTTC
once TRBJ2-2 TRBV5-6 - 16 CASSFSSQGLTGELFF TGTGCCAGCAGCTTTTCTTCCCAGGGTCTCACCGGGGAGCTGTTTTTT
- TRBJ1-6 TRBV3-1/TRBV3-2 - 14 CASSQGGGNSPLHF TGTGCCAGCAGCCAAGGGGGCGGCAATTCACCCCTCCACTTT
- TRBJ1-6 TRBV19 TRBD1 15 CASSHLPGQGSPLHF TGTGCCAGTAGTCATCTTCCGGGACAGGGTTCACCCCTCCACTTT
once TRBJ1-5 TRBV28 TRBD1 15 CASSPTGSSNQPQHF TGTGCCAGCAGTCCGACAGGGTCGAGCAATCAGCCCCAGCATTTT
once TRBJ1-2 TRBV30 - 11 CAWGLGGGYTF TGTGCCTGGGGGCTAGGGGGAGGCTACACCTTC
- TRBJ1-2 TRBV19 - 10 CATGAYGYTF TGTGCCACAGGGGCGTATGGCTACACCTTC
- TRBJ2-3 TRBV5-1 TRBD1 18 CASSVGQGVYSSTDTQYF TGCGCCAGCAGCGTGGGACAGGGTGTTTACAGTAGCACAGATACGCAGTATTTT
- TRBJ2-3 TRBV14 - 14 CASSRQTREDTQYF TGTGCCAGCAGTCGACAAACCAGGGAAGATACGCAGTATTTT
- TRBJ1-2 TRBV5-1 - 13 CASSLLGQDRGTF TGCGCCAGCAGCTTGTTGGGACAAGATAGGGGCACCTTC
- TRBJ1-4 TRBV3-1/TRBV3-2 - 16 CASSQAWGGASEKLFF TGTGCCAGCAGCCAAGCCTGGGGGGGGGCTAGTGAAAAACTGTTTTTT
- TRBJ2-7 TRBV10-3 - 15 CAISASGNPTYEQYF TGTGCCATCAGTGCGTCCGGGAACCCGACCTACGAGCAGTACTTC
- TRBJ2-5 TRBV6-5 - 13 CASGLSLQETQYF TGTGCCAGTGGACTCTCACTTCAAGAGACCCAGTACTTC
- TRBJ2-1 TRBV6-1 TRBD2 19 CASSELLAGTADSYNEQFF TGTGCCAGCAGTGAATTACTAGCGGGGACCGCGGACTCCTACAATGAGCAGTTCTTC
- TRBJ2-7 TRBV28 TRBD2 15 CASSMGTREVYEQYF TGTGCCAGCAGCATGGGCACCCGGGAGGTGTACGAGCAGTACTTC
- TRBJ1-2 TRBV5-1 - 12 CASSSDIYGYTF TGCGCCAGCAGCTCTGACATCTATGGCTACACCTTC
- TRBJ2-3 TRBV25-1 - 16 CASSEYKGIQEDTQYF TGTGCCAGCAGTGAATACAAAGGTATACAGGAAGATACGCAGTATTTT
few TRBJ1-6 TRBV2 TRBD1 19 CASTITGTGTQYYNSPLHF TGTGCCAGCACCATCACCGGGACAGGGACCCAATACTATAATTCACCCCTCCACTTT